Sequencing of this TCR beta chain was carried out in a study of blood T cell repertoires in COVID-19. Profiling relied on immunoSEQ multiplex PCR, and the TCRdb table lists in-frame clones only, not all of them. The sample records around 340,000 clones, around 80% being singletons. This clone was counted a few times. Germline CDR1 LGHDT, CDR2 YNNKEL (reference sequence). The CDR3 extends over 14 amino acids. V lost 8 bases and J lost 4; bases outside the gene matches: 5. This clonotype originated in a man aged 25-45 years with active or convalescent COVID-19. Sequencing was done on a sample of peripheral blood. This chain links TRBV3-1 (or the pseudogene TRBV3-2) with TRBJ2-1; 10 bases are a match to TRBD2. The CDR3 protein is CASATSGAYNEQFF. The DNA of the CDR3 is TGTGCCAGCGCCACTAGCGGGGCGTACAATGAGCAGTTCTTC.